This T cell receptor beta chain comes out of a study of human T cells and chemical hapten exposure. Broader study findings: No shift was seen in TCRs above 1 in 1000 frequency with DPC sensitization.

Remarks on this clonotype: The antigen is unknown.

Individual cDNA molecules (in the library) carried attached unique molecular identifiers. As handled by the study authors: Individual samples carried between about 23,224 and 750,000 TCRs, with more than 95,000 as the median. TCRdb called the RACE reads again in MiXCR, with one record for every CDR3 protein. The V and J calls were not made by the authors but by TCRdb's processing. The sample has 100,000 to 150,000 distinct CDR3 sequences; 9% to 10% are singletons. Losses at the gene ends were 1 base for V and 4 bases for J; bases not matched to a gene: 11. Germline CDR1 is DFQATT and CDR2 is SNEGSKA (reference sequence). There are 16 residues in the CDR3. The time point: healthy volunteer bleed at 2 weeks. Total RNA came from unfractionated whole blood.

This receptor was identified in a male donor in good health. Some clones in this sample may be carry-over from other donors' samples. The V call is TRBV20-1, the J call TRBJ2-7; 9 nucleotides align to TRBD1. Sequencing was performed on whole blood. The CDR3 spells CSARGLPGQGIYEQYF. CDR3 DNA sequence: TGCAGTGCTAGAGGCCTACCGGGACAGGGAATATACGAGCAGTACTTC.